This TCR beta chain was found in a study of T cells after yellow fever vaccination. TCRdb re-analysed the 5' RACE reads in MiXCR, keeping a single row per CDR3 protein. The table has 40,000 to 50,000 distinct CDR3 sequences, roughly 7% seen once; the top ten hold 15%. In its sample, this clonotype was seen many times. V lost 2 bases and J 3 bases, leaving 15 bases between the germline ends. This CDR3 contains 15 residues. Germline CDR1 reads SGHRS; CDR2 reads YFSETQ. Here the sequenced sample was CD8+ T cells not binding an NS4B(214-222) dextramer, sorted from PBMCs, taken 45 days after the yellow fever booster vaccination. The receptor was derived from a man aged 25 to 40 who received the YFV17D yellow fever vaccine. The chain recombines TRBV5-1 with TRBJ2-7, with D perhaps TRBD2 (6 bases). CDR3 nucleotides: TGCGCCAGCAGCTTCGACCCAACCGGGGGCTACGAGCAGTACTTC. This sequence encodes CASSFDPTGGYEQYF. Together with reference TRBV5-1 and TRBJ2-7, the CDR3 gives the full variable domain: KAGVTQTPRYLIKTRGQQVTLSCSPISGHRSVSWYQQTPGQGLQFLFEYFSETQRNKGNFPGRFSGRQFSNSRSEMNVSTLELGDSALYLCASSFDPTGGYEQYFGPGTRLTVT.